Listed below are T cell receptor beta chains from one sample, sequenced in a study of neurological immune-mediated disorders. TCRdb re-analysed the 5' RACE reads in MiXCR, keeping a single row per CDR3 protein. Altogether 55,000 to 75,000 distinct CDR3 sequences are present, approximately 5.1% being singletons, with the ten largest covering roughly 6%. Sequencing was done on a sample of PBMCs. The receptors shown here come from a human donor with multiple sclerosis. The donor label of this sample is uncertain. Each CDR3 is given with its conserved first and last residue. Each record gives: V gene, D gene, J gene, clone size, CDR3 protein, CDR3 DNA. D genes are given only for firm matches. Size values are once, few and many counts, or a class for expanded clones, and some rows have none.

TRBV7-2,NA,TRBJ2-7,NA,CASIRNPNGYEQYF,TGTGCCAGCATCCGGAACCCTAATGGGTACGAGCAGTACTTC
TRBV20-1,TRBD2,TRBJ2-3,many,CSVNLAGAGGSADTQYF,TGCAGTGTAAATTTAGCGGGGGCCGGTGGCTCAGCAGATACGCAGTATTTT
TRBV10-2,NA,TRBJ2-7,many,CASSVLLTYEQYF,TGCGCCAGCAGTGTACTCCTGACCTACGAGCAGTACTTC
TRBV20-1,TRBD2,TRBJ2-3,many,CSARGGLAASRISTDTQYF,TGCAGTGCTAGAGGGGGACTAGCGGCTTCTCGAATTAGCACAGATACGCAGTATTTT
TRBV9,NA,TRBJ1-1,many,CASSPSGGQMNTEAFF,TGTGCCAGCAGCCCTTCCGGGGGACAAATGAACACTGAAGCTTTCTTT
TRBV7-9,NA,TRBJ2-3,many,CANSLGGFGRALTDTQYF,TGTGCCAACAGCTTGGGCGGATTTGGGCGGGCCCTCACAGATACGCAGTATTTT
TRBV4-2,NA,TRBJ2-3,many,CASSPAPLLAATQYF,TGTGCCAGCAGCCCGGCCCCCCTTCTAGCAGCCACGCAGTATTTT
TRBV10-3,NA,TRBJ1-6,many,CAISDAPGDSPLHF,TGTGCCATCAGTGATGCGCCGGGGGATTCACCCCTCCACTTT
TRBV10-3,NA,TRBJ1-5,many,CAISDRARSNQPQHF,TGTGCCATCAGTGATAGGGCCCGTAGCAATCAGCCCCAGCATTTT
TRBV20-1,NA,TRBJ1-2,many,CSASLTDYGYTF,TGCAGTGCTAGTCTGACAGACTATGGCTACACCTTC
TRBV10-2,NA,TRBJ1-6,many,CASRFQTDNSPLHF,TGCGCCAGCAGATTTCAGACGGATAATTCACCCCTCCACTTT
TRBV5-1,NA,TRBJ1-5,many,CASSLGGAGNQPQHF,TGCGCCAGCAGCTTGGGAGGGGCTGGCAATCAGCCCCAGCATTTT
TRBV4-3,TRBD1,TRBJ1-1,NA,CASSQDPGQGGMNTEAFF,TGCGCCAGCAGCCAAGATCCGGGACAGGGGGGTATGAACACTGAAGCTTTCTTT
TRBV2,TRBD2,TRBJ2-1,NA,CASSVWTSGRNNEQFF,TGTGCCAGCAGTGTTTGGACTAGCGGGAGAAACAATGAGCAGTTCTTC
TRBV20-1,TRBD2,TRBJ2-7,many,CSARTSGTYEQYF,TGCAGTGCGCGGACTAGCGGGACCTACGAGCAGTACTTC
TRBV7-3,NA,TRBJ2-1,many,CASSPRYGGHSSYNEQFF,TGTGCCAGCAGCCCCCGATACGGGGGCCATAGCTCCTACAATGAGCAGTTCTTC
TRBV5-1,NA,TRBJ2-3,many,CASSLGLFQGTDTQYF,TGCGCCAGCAGCTTGGGTCTCTTTCAGGGCACAGATACGCAGTATTTT
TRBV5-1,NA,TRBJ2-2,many,CASSLVAGSGELFF,TGCGCCAGCAGCTTGGTTGCAGGGAGCGGGGAGCTGTTTTTT
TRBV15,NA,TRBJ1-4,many,CATSRGFSGIEEKLFF,TGTGCCACCAGCAGAGGGTTCTCAGGGATCGAGGAAAAACTGTTTTTT
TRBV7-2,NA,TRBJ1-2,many,CASSLTVTNYGYTF,TGTGCCAGCAGCTTAACAGTAACTAACTATGGCTACACCTTC
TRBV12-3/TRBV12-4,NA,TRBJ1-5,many,CASSQGQPQHF,TGTGCCAGCAGTCAGGGCCAGCCCCAGCATTTT
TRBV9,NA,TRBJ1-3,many,CASGYSGNTIYF,TGTGCCAGCGGGTACTCTGGAAACACCATATATTTT
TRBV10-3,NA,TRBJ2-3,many,CAISAGTTDTQYF,TGTGCCATCAGTGCTGGAACCACAGATACGCAGTATTTT
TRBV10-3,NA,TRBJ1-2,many,CAISEGNYGYTF,TGTGCCATCAGTGAGGGGAACTATGGCTACACCTTC
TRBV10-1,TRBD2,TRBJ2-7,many,CASSESGGYEQYF,TGCGCCAGCAGTGAGTCGGGGGGGTACGAGCAGTACTTC
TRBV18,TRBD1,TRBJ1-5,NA,CASSRGTGAVQPQHF,TGTGCCAGCTCACGAGGGACAGGGGCAGTTCAGCCCCAGCATTTT
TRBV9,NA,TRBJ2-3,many,CASSVGPDTQYF,TGTGCCAGCAGCGTCGGTCCGGATACGCAGTATTTT
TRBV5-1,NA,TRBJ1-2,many,CASSSPQGNGLYGYTF,TGCGCCAGCAGCTCGCCACAGGGCAATGGACTCTATGGCTACACCTTC
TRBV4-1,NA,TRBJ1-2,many,CASSQFEGPNYGYTF,TGCGCCAGCAGCCAATTTGAGGGGCCTAACTATGGCTACACCTTC
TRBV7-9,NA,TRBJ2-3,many,CASSLGRGPTDTQYF,TGTGCCAGCAGCTTAGGTCGGGGACCCACAGATACGCAGTATTTT
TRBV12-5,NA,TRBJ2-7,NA,CASGLGWGYEQYF,TGTGCTAGTGGTTTGGGGTGGGGCTACGAGCAGTACTTC
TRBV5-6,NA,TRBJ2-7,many,CASSVDSYEQYF,TGTGCCAGCAGCGTCGACAGCTACGAGCAGTACTTC
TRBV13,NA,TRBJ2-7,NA,CASSLDTSYEQYF,TGTGCCAGCAGCCTGGACACCTCCTACGAGCAGTACTTC
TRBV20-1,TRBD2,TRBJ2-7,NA,CSARPLADYEQYF,TGCAGTGCTAGGCCCCTAGCGGATTACGAGCAGTACTTC
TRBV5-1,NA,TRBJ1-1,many,CASSLVGGNTEAFF,TGTGCCAGCAGCTTGGTGGGAGGGAACACTGAAGCTTTCTTT
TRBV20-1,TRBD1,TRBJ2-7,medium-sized,CSFQGANEQYF,TGCAGTTTCCAGGGGGCAAACGAGCAGTACTTC